One and the same sample provided the 19 T cell receptor beta chains below, sequenced in a study of response to subunit inactivated influenza vaccine. TCRdb fed the RT-PCR reads into MiXCR, producing one record per CDR3 protein. Of approximately 300,000 distinct CDR3 sequences listed, about 20% are singletons. Sequencing was performed on PBMCs from blood, taken 21 months after vaccination. The receptors shown here come from a man aged 45 to 70 who received an inactivated influenza vaccine.

The chain combines TRBV28 with TRBJ2-1, with TRBD1 as a possible D gene (6 bases). This CDR3 region has 13 residues. The germline V gene has CDR1 MDHEN and CDR2 SYDVKM. The V end lost 5 bases, the J end lost 12 bases, and 17 bases lay between the germline ends. CDR3 in amino acids: CASSVGTLWGQFF. The CDR3 nucleotides read TGTGCCAGCAGTGTCGGGACACTATGGGGGCAGTTCTTC.

There are a few counts of this clonotype. The V gene is TRBV6-4, the J gene TRBJ2-2; TRBD2 aligns across 8 bases. Trimming removed 7 bases from V and 7 bases from J; junction bases left unmatched: 11. The CDR3 is made up of 15 amino acids. The germline CDR1 and CDR2 sequences are MRHNA and SNTAGT. Here the CDR3 reads CASTKSSGSRGELFF. In DNA, the CDR3 is TGTGCCAGCACGAAGTCAAGCGGGAGCCGCGGGGAGCTGTTTTTT.

This clonotype was observed many times. The chain links TRBV12-3 or TRBV12-4 to TRBJ1-5, with D possibly TRBD1 on 6 matching bases. Trimming took 6 bases from V and 2 from J, leaving 14 bases between them. This CDR3 comprises 15 residues. This CDR3 is CASRPGGAGNQPQHF. CDR3 DNA sequence: TGTGCCAGCAGACCGGGGGGGGCAGGCAATCAGCCCCAGCATTTT.

The chain couples TRBV7-3 to TRBJ1-1; D call uncertain. This CDR3 has 14 residues. Trimming removed 5 bases from V and 5 bases from J, with 15 bases in between. CDR1 and CDR2 from the germline V gene are SGHTA and FQGTGA. This CDR3 reads CASSLYARGTEAFF. The DNA for the CDR3 is TGTGCCAGCAGCCTGTATGCACGAGGAACTGAAGCTTTCTTT. The full variable domain, rest sourced from reference TRBV7-3 and TRBJ1-1, is GAGVSQTPSNKVTEKGKYVELRCDPISGHTALYWYRQSLGQGPEFLIYFQGTGAADDSGLPNDRFFAVRPEGSVSTLKIQRTERGDSAVYLCASSLYARGTEAFFGQGTRLTVV.

The V gene is TRBV12-3 or TRBV12-4, the J gene TRBJ2-3; 7 bases agree with TRBD2. V shed 5 bases and J 0 bases; nucleotides not matched to a gene: 2. CDR3 length: 14 amino acids. The CDR3 reads CASSAGGSTDTQYF. In nucleotides, the CDR3 is TGTGCCAGCAGTGCCGGGGGGAGCACAGATACGCAGTATTTT.

This clonotype showed up just a few times. The chain links TRBV3-1 to TRBJ1-6, with TRBD1 matching 8 bases. V trimming: 6 bases; J trimming: 1 base; junction bases outside the gene matches: 8. This CDR3 is 17 amino acids long. The germline V gene has CDR1 LGHDT and CDR2 YNNKEL (reference sequence). The CDR3 reads CASSHTGGRSYNSPLHF. The CDR3 DNA sequence: TGTGCCAGCAGTCATACAGGGGGACGTTCCTATAATTCACCCCTCCACTTT.

This clonotype was seen at least ten times. V gene TRBV28 combines with J gene TRBJ1-2, with D tentatively TRBD1 (5 bases). Deletions cut 1 base from V and 6 bases from J, with 12 bases between. The CDR3 length is 14 residues. Germline loops: CDR1 MDHEN, CDR2 SYDVKM. CDR3: CASSLSLGRDGYTF. CDR3 in DNA: TGTGCCAGCAGTTTATCTCTGGGGCGGGATGGCTACACCTTC.

This clonotype was observed once. A much larger clone lies one base from this, so it may be a read error. The chain joins TRBV10-3 to TRBJ1-5; D is unresolved. The V gene lost 2 bases and the J gene lost 11 bases, with 10 bases spanning the gap. This CDR3 spans 12 amino acids. Germline-derived CDR1 and CDR2 are ENHRY and SYGVKD. CDR3 sequence (DNA): TGTGCCATCAGTGAGACAGAGGGTGCCCAGCATTTT. It translates to CAISETEGAQHF.

This clonotype appeared many times. CDR3 DNA sequence: TGTGCCAGCAGCCGCGGTGTCCCAGGTGACACTGAAGCTTTCTTT. It specifies CASSRGVPGDTEAFF. The chain joins TRBV4-2 to TRBJ1-1; D is undetermined. Germline V gene sequence: CDR1 LGHNA, CDR2 YNFKEQ. This CDR3 comprises 15 residues. The V and J ends lost 4 bases and 3 bases respectively, with 15 bases between them.

This chain connects TRBV3-1 to TRBJ2-4; D perhaps matches TRBD2 (6 bases). CDR1 and CDR2 from the germline V gene are LGHDT and YNNKEL (reference sequence). The CDR3 extends over 19 amino acids. Trimming pared 4 bases from V and 0 bases from J, leaving 22 bases between. CDR3 protein: CASSPPRGMGGLAKNIQYF. Written as DNA, the CDR3 is TGTGCCAGCAGCCCCCCCCGTGGCATGGGGGGTCTAGCCAAAAACATTCAGTACTTC.

The V gene is TRBV15, the J gene TRBJ2-3, with a weak D call TRBD1 (6 bases). The V and J ends lost 0 bases and 4 bases respectively, with 8 bases between them. Germline V CDR1 and CDR2: LNHNV, YYDKDF (reference sequence). This CDR3 is built from 14 residues. The CDR3 DNA reads as TGTGCCACCAGCAGAGACAGGGGTGCAGATACGCAGTATTTT. The encoded protein is CATSRDRGADTQYF.

The genes are TRBV28 and TRBJ1-5; a weak D match, TRBD1 (5 bases). The V end was cut by 6 bases, the J end by 4 bases, with 16 bases between. In germline, CDR1 is MDHEN, CDR2 SYDVKM. The CDR3 loop spans 15 amino acids. The chain's CDR3 is CASRMNPGLNQPQHF. CDR3 DNA: TGTGCCAGCAGGATGAATCCAGGGTTGAATCAGCCCCAGCATTTT.

The chain uses TRBV5-1 and TRBJ2-7, with D perhaps TRBD2 (7 bases). This CDR3 is built from 19 residues. Trimming took off 3 bases at V and 2 bases at J, with 27 bases between the two ends. Germline lookup yields CDR1 SGHRS and CDR2 YFSETQ. CDR3 coding DNA: TGCGCCAGCAGCTCAGGAAACAGAGGCGGGGGCGGGAGCACCTACGAGCAGTACTTC. It encodes CASSSGNRGGGGSTYEQYF.

This clonotype was detected many times. The chain carries TRBV4-3 and TRBJ1-5; D call uncertain. The germline CDR1 and CDR2 sequences are LGHNA and YSLEER. Trimming shortened V by 0 bases and J by 6 bases, and 6 bases separated the two germline ends. The CDR3 is made up of 13 amino acids. The DNA for the CDR3 is TGCGCCAGCAGCCAAGATCAAGGTCAGCCCCAGCATTTT. This sequence encodes CASSQDQGQPQHF.

J is TRBJ1-1 and V is TRBV10-2; D perhaps matches TRBD1 (5 bases). CDR1 and CDR2 (germline): WSHSY, SAAADI. The V gene lost 5 bases and the J gene lost 4 bases, with 14 bases spanning the gap. The CDR3 has 14 residues. The DNA of the CDR3 is TGCGCCAGCAGTCGGGGGGGGACCCGCACTGAAGCTTTCTTT. It codes for CASSRGGTRTEAFF.

This chain joins TRBV11-2 and TRBJ2-1; a weak D match, TRBD2 (6 bases). Germline V gene lookup returns CDR1 SGHAT and CDR2 FQNNGV. The CDR3 is 14 residues long. V gave up 6 bases and J gave up 4 bases, with 13 bases separating them. Here the CDR3 DNA reads TGTGCCAGCAGGACGACTAGGAGGTACAATGAGCAGTTCTTC. Amino acids: CASRTTRRYNEQFF.

CDR3 protein: CSASSRPRLNEQFF. The DNA for the CDR3 is TGCAGTGCTAGTAGTCGCCCACGGCTAAATGAGCAGTTCTTC. The genes are TRBV20-1 and TRBJ2-1, with unresolved D. The ends were cut back, 3 bases at V and 7 bases at J, with 16 bases in the middle. The CDR3 is made up of 14 amino acids. Germline V gene data show CDR1 as DFQATT and CDR2 as SNEGSKA (reference sequence).

The genes are TRBV20-1 and TRBJ1-5; 11 positions agree with TRBD1. CDR3 size: 13 residues. Trimming at V came to 8 bases and at J to 3 bases, leaving 3 bases not matched to a gene. The germline V gene encodes CDR1 DFQATT and CDR2 SNEGSKA (reference sequence). The CDR3 DNA follows: TGCAGTCGGACAGGGGGCATCAATCAGCCCCAGCATTTT. As protein: CSRTGGINQPQHF.

This sequence joins TRBV9 and TRBJ2-2; D may correspond to TRBD1 or TRBD2 (5 bases each). In germline, CDR1 is SGDLS, CDR2 YYNGEE. Trimming removed 0 bases from V and 5 bases from J, with 11 bases in between. The CDR3 has 15 residues. The chain's CDR3 is CASSVGGLSTGELFF. DNA for the CDR3: TGTGCCAGCAGCGTAGGGGGGTTGTCGACCGGGGAGCTGTTTTTT.